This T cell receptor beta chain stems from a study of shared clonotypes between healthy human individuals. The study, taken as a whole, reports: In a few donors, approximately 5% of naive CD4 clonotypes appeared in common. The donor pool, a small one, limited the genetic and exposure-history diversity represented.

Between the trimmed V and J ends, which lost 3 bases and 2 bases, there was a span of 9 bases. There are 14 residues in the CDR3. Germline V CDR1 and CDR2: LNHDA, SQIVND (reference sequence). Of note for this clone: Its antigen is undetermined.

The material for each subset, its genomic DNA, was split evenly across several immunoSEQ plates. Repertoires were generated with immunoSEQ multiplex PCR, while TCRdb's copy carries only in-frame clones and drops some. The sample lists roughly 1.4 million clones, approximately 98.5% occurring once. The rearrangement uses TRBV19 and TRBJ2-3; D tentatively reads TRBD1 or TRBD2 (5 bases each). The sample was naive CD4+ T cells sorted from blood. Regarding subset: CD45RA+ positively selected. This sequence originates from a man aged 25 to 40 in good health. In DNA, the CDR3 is TGTGCCAGTAGTATGAGGGGCGACACAGATACGCAGTATTTT. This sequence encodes CASSMRGDTDTQYF.